The clone carrying this T cell receptor (beta chain) was counted between two and nine times. These data come from a study of T-cell reconstitution after alpha-beta-depleted transplantation in children. As it was prepared, the TCRbeta library received unique molecular identifiers. TCRdb reanalysed the PCR reads using MiXCR and keeps one entry per CDR3 protein. The sample records around 600,000 distinct CDR3 sequences, roughly 15% being singletons. Germline loops: CDR1 SGHRS, CDR2 YFSETQ. The CDR3 totals 14 residues. V lost 4 bases and J lost 7, with 15 bases in between. The receptor was isolated from a human donor who donated a stem cell graft to a child with acute myeloid leukemia. The specimen comprised PBMCs from the stem cell graft donor, sampled from the stem cell graft. The chain carries TRBV5-1 and TRBJ2-1; possible D gene TRBD1, 5 bases. CDR3 residues: CASSQISAGNEQFF. The CDR3, as DNA: TGCGCCAGCAGCCAGATCTCCGCAGGGAATGAGCAGTTCTTC.